These T cell receptor beta chains were read from a single sample in a study of blood T cell repertoires in COVID-19. Assay: immunoSEQ multiplex PCR; the TCRdb copy retains only in-frame clones and omits some. The sample holds 100,000 to 150,000 clones, around 80% seen once. The sequenced sample was peripheral blood. The receptors were gathered from a man in his forties with active or convalescent COVID-19. The CDR3 runs from the conserved cysteine through the conserved F or W. The order of the fields is J gene, clone size, D gene, V gene, CDR3 protein, CDR3 DNA. The D gene is left open where the match is weak. Clone size is stated in some rows and not others, as once, few, many or a class when expanded.

TRBJ2-3 | - | TRBD2 | TRBV6-2/TRBV6-3 | CASRPSGINTQYF | TGTGCCAGCAGGCCTAGCGGGATTAATACGCAGTATTTT
TRBJ1-2 | - | - | TRBV19 | CASQSRAGDPNYGYTF | TGTGCCAGCCAGTCGAGGGCAGGCGACCCTAACTATGGCTACACCTTC
TRBJ2-7 | - | - | TRBV30 | CAWSVPPSYEQYF | TGTGCCTGGAGTGTACCTCCCAGCTACGAGCAGTACTTC
TRBJ2-3 | - | - | TRBV11-2 | CASSPKLVLTDTQYF | TGTGCCAGCAGCCCTAAACTGGTCCTCACAGATACGCAGTATTTT
TRBJ2-1 | - | TRBD2 | TRBV7-3 | CASSLSAGGLYNEQFF | TGTGCCAGCAGCCTATCGGCGGGAGGGCTATACAATGAGCAGTTCTTC
TRBJ2-7 | once | TRBD2 | TRBV2 | CASSVTGGLAGDPTYEQYF | TGTGCCAGCAGTGTTACCGGGGGACTAGCGGGAGATCCGACCTACGAGCAGTACTTC
TRBJ2-7 | - | - | TRBV5-4 | CASSLDPDREEQYF | TGTGCCAGCAGCTTGGATCCAGATCGGGAGGAGCAGTACTTC
TRBJ2-3 | - | - | TRBV7-9 | CASSRGVDYRTDTQYF | TGTGCCAGCAGCAGGGGCGTAGACTACCGCACAGATACGCAGTATTTT
TRBJ2-7 | - | TRBD1 | TRBV6-5 | CASNHRGYGGEQYF | TGTGCCAGCAACCACAGGGGTTACGGTGGCGAGCAGTACTTC
TRBJ1-2 | once | TRBD1 | TRBV3-1/TRBV3-2 | CASSSRGPGYTF | TGTGCCAGCAGCTCCAGGGGGCCTGGCTACACCTTC
TRBJ1-5 | - | - | TRBV19 | CASSLQVNQPQHF | TGTGCCAGTAGTCTACAGGTCAATCAGCCCCAGCATTTT
TRBJ2-7 | - | TRBD1 | TRBV18 | CASSPGLGQGLDEQYF | TGTGCCAGCTCACCGGGCCTGGGACAGGGGCTCGACGAGCAGTACTTC
TRBJ2-5 | - | - | TRBV29-1 | CSVGRQGETQYF | TGCAGCGTTGGACGGCAGGGAGAGACCCAGTACTTC
TRBJ2-5 | - | TRBD2 | TRBV5-1 | CASSRGLAGGPQYF | TGCGCCAGCAGCAGGGGACTAGCGGGGGGGCCTCAGTACTTC
TRBJ2-7 | few | - | TRBV30 | CAWRGRGEQYF | TGTGCCTGGAGAGGTCGGGGCGAGCAGTACTTC
TRBJ2-1 | - | - | TRBV7-8 | CASHHPGSHYEQFF | TGTGCCAGCCACCATCCGGGGAGTCACTATGAGCAGTTCTTC
TRBJ1-1 | few | TRBD1 | TRBV10-3 | CAISNKQGAMGEAFF | TGTGCCATCAGCAACAAACAGGGGGCTATGGGTGAAGCTTTCTTT
TRBJ1-3 | - | - | TRBV19 | CASSLGNTIYF | TGTGCCAGTAGCCTGGGAAACACCATATATTTT
TRBJ1-1 | few | - | TRBV6-5 | CASSYYPSAEAFF | TGTGCCAGCAGTTACTACCCGAGCGCTGAAGCTTTCTTT
TRBJ2-7 | - | - | TRBV15 | CATSSSESPYEQYF | TGTGCCACCAGCAGTTCCGAGTCCCCCTACGAGCAGTACTTC
TRBJ2-5 | - | TRBD2 | TRBV6-5 | CASSYFRAGVQTQYF | TGTGCCAGCAGTTACTTTAGGGCGGGAGTGCAGACCCAGTACTTC
TRBJ1-5 | - | TRBD1 | TRBV5-4 | CASSFGQGAFQPQHF | TGTGCCAGCAGCTTCGGACAGGGGGCATTCCAGCCCCAGCATTTT
TRBJ1-3 | - | - | TRBV18 | CASSPTVGGPVRNTIYF | TGTGCCAGCTCACCCACAGTTGGCGGGCCTGTCCGGAACACCATATATTTT
TRBJ2-3 | - | TRBD2 | TRBV5-4 | CASSLAGGATDTQYF | TGTGCCAGCAGCTTGGCCGGGGGGGCCACAGATACGCAGTATTTT
TRBJ2-1 | once | - | TRBV27 | CASSLRVTVGYNEQFF | TGTGCCAGCAGTTTACGTGTGACAGTGGGCTACAATGAGCAGTTCTTC
TRBJ1-4 | few | TRBD1 | TRBV28 | CASSQSTGAEKLFF | TGTGCCAGCAGCCAGTCTACAGGGGCTGAAAAACTGTTTTTT
TRBJ1-5 | - | - | TRBV28 | CASSFGAGLGLSNQPQHF | TGTGCCAGCAGTTTTGGCGCAGGGTTGGGTTTGAGCAATCAGCCCCAGCATTTT
TRBJ1-4 | - | TRBD1 | TRBV3-1/TRBV3-2 | CASSRGTGEGKLFF | TGTGCCAGCAGCCGCGGGACAGGGGAGGGAAAACTGTTTTTT
TRBJ1-2 | - | - | TRBV9 | CASSRLGETNYGYTF | TGTGCCAGCAGCCGATTGGGAGAAACTAACTATGGCTACACCTTC
TRBJ1-4 | - | TRBD1 | TRBV5-1 | CASSQQGLNEKLFF | TGCGCCAGCAGCCAACAGGGGTTGAATGAAAAACTGTTTTTT
TRBJ1-4 | once | TRBD1 | TRBV10-3 | CASRDREDEKLFF | TGTGCCTCCCGGGACAGGGAAGATGAAAAACTGTTTTTT
TRBJ1-2 | - | - | TRBV27 | CAAWGGINYGYTF | TGTGCCGCCTGGGGGGGGATTAACTATGGCTACACCTTC
TRBJ1-4 | - | - | TRBV3-1/TRBV3-2 | CASRPNRVQETNEKLFF | TGTGCCAGCAGACCTAACAGGGTTCAGGAGACTAATGAAAAACTGTTTTTT
TRBJ2-7 | - | TRBD1 | TRBV18 | CASSPSQGTANF | TGTGCCAGCTCACCTTCACAGGGGACAGCTAATTTC
TRBJ1-6 | few | - | TRBV6-6 | CASNQIYNSPLHF | TGTGCCAGCAACCAGATTTATAATTCACCCCTCCACTTT
TRBJ1-1 | few | - | TRBV6-5 | CAGGVYTEAFF | TGTGCCGGGGGGGTCTACACTGAAGCTTTCTTT
TRBJ2-1 | - | - | TRBV6-4 | CASSVRSRGPYNEQFF | TGTGCCAGCAGTGTTCGTTCGCGGGGGCCCTACAATGAGCAGTTCTTC
TRBJ2-7 | - | TRBD1 | TRBV28 | CASSFGQGERGQYF | TGTGCCAGCAGTTTTGGACAGGGCGAAAGGGGGCAGTACTTC
TRBJ2-5 | - | - | TRBV7-3 | CASSIQGETQYF | TGTGCCAGCTCGATACAGGGAGAGACCCAGTACTTC